The 23 T cell receptor beta chains presented below share a single source sample, sequenced in a study of T cells in Graves' hyperthyroidism and ophthalmopathy. RNA transcripts yielded amplified TCR beta CDR3 regions. HTBI primers were the set used in a first-round RT-PCR of the TCR CDR3. MiXCR, applied by TCRdb to the multiplex PCR reads, yields one record per CDR3 protein. Of 600,000 to 850,000 distinct CDR3 sequences in the sample, 18% were seen once. The sequenced material came from blood. Every receptor here comes from a woman aged 50 to 65 with Graves' hyperthyroidism that later progressed to Graves' ophthalmopathy.

This clonotype was observed a handful of times. The genes are TRBV9 and TRBJ2-2; 13 bases are a match to TRBD2. CDR3 length: 16 residues. Germline-derived CDR1 and CDR2 are SGDLS and YYNGEE. V shed 3 bases, J shed 10 bases, and the junction held 9 bases outside the gene matches. The CDR3 loop is CASSAPGLAGLKELFF. The CDR3 coding sequence is TGTGCCAGCAGCGCCCCGGGACTAGCGGGGCTCAAGGAGCTGTTTTTT.

This clonotype was recorded at least ten times. The gene calls are TRBV5-1 and TRBJ1-1, with TRBD1 matching 7 bases. CDR1 and CDR2 (germline): SGHRS, YFSETQ. V gave up 4 bases and J gave up 4 bases; unmatched junction bases: 7. The CDR3 is 14 residues long. The CDR3 sequence is CASSGHRGGTEAFF. The CDR3, as DNA: TGCGCCAGCAGCGGACACAGGGGAGGCACTGAAGCTTTCTTT.

The chain recombines TRBV6-2 or TRBV6-3 with TRBJ1-5; 7 bases match TRBD1. This CDR3 has 17 amino acids. Germline V lookup: CDR1 MNHEY, CDR2 SVGEGT. V was clipped by 0 bases and J by 1 base; unmatched bases: 6. CDR3 sequence (DNA): TGTGCCAGCAGTTACTCCCCCGGACAGGAGAGCAATCAGCCCCAGCATTTT. This encodes CASSYSPGQESNQPQHF.

V is TRBV12-3 or TRBV12-4 and J is TRBJ1-2, with D perhaps TRBD1 (6 bases). Trimming took off 5 bases at V and 4 bases at J, with 17 bases between the two ends. This CDR3 region has 15 residues. The CDR3 DNA sequence: TGTGCCAGCAGTGGAAAACAGGGAGCAATCTATGGCTACACCTTC. It specifies CASSGKQGAIYGYTF.

The chain couples TRBV4-1 to TRBJ2-5, with 11 bases matching TRBD2. V shed 0 bases, J shed 5 bases, and the junction held 5 bases outside the gene matches. Germline assignment: CDR1 MGHRA and CDR2 YSYEKL. The CDR3 totals 16 residues. As DNA, the CDR3 is TGCGCCAGCAGCCAAGAGGCTAGCGGGGGGACTGAGACCCAGTACTTC. This gives the protein CASSQEASGGTETQYF.

In this sample, this clonotype turned up a few times. This chain uses TRBV9 with TRBJ1-6; a weak D match, TRBD1 (5 bases). The V gene lost 3 bases and the J gene lost 8 bases, with 15 bases spanning the gap. Per the germline V gene, CDR1 is SGDLS and CDR2 is YYNGEE. CDR3 size: 15 residues. The CDR3 loop reads CASSAAAGTYSPLHF. CDR3 bases: TGTGCCAGCAGCGCCGCGGCAGGGACTTATTCACCCCTCCACTTT.

This clonotype occurred many times. The rearrangement joins TRBV2 to TRBJ2-5, with 9 nucleotides matching TRBD2. The CDR3 loop spans 16 amino acids. In germline, CDR1 is SNHLY, CDR2 FYNNEI. V was clipped by 6 bases and J by 5 bases; unmatched bases: 13. The CDR3 spells CASSLATRGGLETQYF. CDR3 in DNA: TGTGCCAGCAGCCTGGCTACGCGGGGGGGCCTCGAGACCCAGTACTTC.

This clonotype was picked up a small number of times. The V gene is TRBV5-1, the J gene TRBJ2-2; the D is unclear. CDR1 and CDR2 (germline): SGHRS, YFSETQ. The ends were cut back, 1 base at V and 6 bases at J, with 7 bases in the middle. This CDR3 region has 13 residues. The CDR3 loop is CASSLKQPGELFF. Here the CDR3 DNA reads TGCGCCAGCAGCTTGAAACAGCCCGGGGAGCTGTTTTTT. The entire variable domain, with the rest obtained from reference TRBV5-1 and TRBJ2-2, is as follows: KAGVTQTPRYLIKTRGQQVTLSCSPISGHRSVSWYQQTPGQGLQFLFEYFSETQRNKGNFPGRFSGRQFSNSRSEMNVSTLELGDSALYLCASSLKQPGELFFGEGSRLTVL.

This clonotype has ten or more counts. The V and J genes are TRBV10-3 and TRBJ2-7; unclear D gene. The CDR3 has 13 amino acids. Germline V lookup: CDR1 ENHRY, CDR2 SYGVKD. V was pared by 4 bases and J by 2 bases, with 9 bases between. CDR3 coding DNA: TGTGCCATCAGTGCCTGGCAAGCCTACGAGCAGTACTTC. Residues: CAISAWQAYEQYF.

This chain links TRBV12-3 or TRBV12-4 with TRBJ1-3; D possibly corresponds to TRBD1 (6 bases). The CDR3 runs 15 residues. Trimming shortened V by 6 bases and J by 4 bases, and 16 bases separated the two germline ends. CDR3 protein: CASRTQGFLGNTIYF. In DNA form, the CDR3 reads TGTGCCAGCAGAACACAGGGTTTTCTCGGAAACACCATATATTTT.

The V and J genes are TRBV27 and TRBJ2-2; the D gene is possibly TRBD1 (8 bases). The germline V gene encodes CDR1 MNHEY and CDR2 SMNVEV (reference sequence). The CDR3 is 15 amino acids. V dropped 5 bases and J dropped 4 bases, with 14 bases sitting between them. The CDR3 DNA reads TGTGCCAGCAGTCGGGGGGACAGGAGCACCGGGGAGCTGTTTTTT. As protein: CASSRGDRSTGELFF.

This clonotype was seen many times. V and J are TRBV20-1 and TRBJ2-5; TRBD2 agrees at 16 bases. In germline, CDR1 is DFQATT, CDR2 SNEGSKA (reference sequence). V shed 3 bases, J shed 4 bases, and the junction held 8 bases outside the gene matches. This CDR3 comprises 17 residues. CDR3 in amino acids: CSASRGTSGGAIETQYF. The CDR3 DNA follows: TGCAGTGCTAGTCGCGGGACTAGCGGGGGGGCGATAGAGACCCAGTACTTC.

This clonotype was seen only a few times. The chain joins TRBV27 to TRBJ1-1; D is unresolved. Germline CDR1 MNHEY, CDR2 SMNVEV (reference sequence). The CDR3 has 15 amino acids. The V end lost 3 bases, the J end lost 0 bases, and 11 bases lay between the germline ends. CDR3 amino acids: CASSLDGELNTEAFF. The CDR3 DNA follows: TGTGCCAGCAGTTTGGACGGGGAATTGAACACTGAAGCTTTCTTT.

This clonotype was recorded at least ten times. This chain links TRBV19 with TRBJ1-5; the D gene is possibly TRBD1 (5 bases). This CDR3 region has 19 residues. V was shortened by 1 base and J by 2 bases, with 21 bases between the two germline ends. The V gene's germline CDR1 is LNHDA and CDR2 SQIVND (reference sequence). For the CDR3, the DNA is TGTGCCAGTAGTATAGTCGGACCTACAGGAAGTGAGGGCAATCAGCCCCAGCATTTT. It specifies CASSIVGPTGSEGNQPQHF. Looking up the rest from reference TRBV19 and TRBJ1-5 gives the full variable domain: DGGITQSPKYLFRKEGQNVTLSCEQNLNHDAMYWYRQDPGQGLRLIYYSQIVNDFQKGDIAEGYSVSREKKESFPLTVTSAQKNPTAFYLCASSIVGPTGSEGNQPQHFGDGTRLSIL.

This clonotype was seen a handful of times. The chain carries TRBV19 and TRBJ2-2; D not resolved. V was trimmed by 6 bases and J by 7 bases, leaving 12 bases between them. The CDR3 extends over 13 amino acids. Germline CDR1 and CDR2: LNHDA and SQIVND (reference sequence). The CDR3: CASSSLGGGELFF. The CDR3, as DNA: TGTGCCAGTAGCTCCCTGGGCGGCGGGGAGCTGTTTTTT. Variable domain in full (rest from reference TRBV19 and TRBJ2-2): DGGITQSPKYLFRKEGQNVTLSCEQNLNHDAMYWYRQDPGQGLRLIYYSQIVNDFQKGDIAEGYSVSREKKESFPLTVTSAQKNPTAFYLCASSSLGGGELFFGEGSRLTVL.

In this sample, this clonotype turned up many times. The genes are TRBV11-2 and TRBJ2-7, with 7 bases fitting TRBD1. Per the germline V gene, CDR1 is SGHAT and CDR2 is FQNNGV. The J segment lost 4 bases and the V segment lost 5 bases, leaving 5 bases of the junction unmatched. This CDR3 is built from 13 residues. CDR3 DNA sequence: TGTGCCAGCAGCCCAACAGGGGTTTACGAGCAGTACTTC. Translated: CASSPTGVYEQYF.

This clonotype occurred many times. The chain combines TRBV18 with TRBJ1-6; 7 positions match TRBD1. CDR3 length: 14 residues. The V gene end was trimmed by 3 bases and the J gene end by 10 bases; junction bases not matched to a gene: 6. CDR1 and CDR2 (germline): KGHSH, LQKENI. CDR3 loop: CASSPQGERSPLHF. The DNA for the CDR3 is TGTGCCAGCTCACCGCAGGGGGAGAGGTCACCCCTCCACTTT.

V usage is TRBV6-9 and J usage is TRBJ1-2; the D gene is possibly TRBD1 (6 bases). The CDR3 loop spans 16 amino acids. Deletions cut 3 bases from V and 0 bases from J, with 14 bases between. Per the germline V gene, CDR1 is MNHGY and CDR2 is SVAAGI. The CDR3: CASSYETGTTNYGYTF. For the CDR3, the DNA is TGTGCCAGCAGTTACGAAACCGGGACAACTAACTATGGCTACACCTTC.

As concerns this clonotype: It is likely a read error, because the conserved phenylalanine at the end of the CDR3 is missing. The rearrangement uses TRBV27 and TRBJ2-3, with 12 nucleotides matching TRBD2. V lost 2 bases, J lost 3 bases, and 9 bases stayed unmatched. CDR1 MNHEY and CDR2 SMNVEV come from the germline V gene (reference sequence). CDR3 length equals 18 residues. CDR3 residues: CASSLGLAGGPVTDTQYS. The CDR3 bases are TGTGCCAGCAGTTTAGGCCTAGCGGGGGGGCCGGTTACAGATACGCAGTATTCT.

The chain uses TRBV4-2 and TRBJ2-1; 15 bases are shared with TRBD2. After removal of 3 bases from V and 4 bases from J, the junction contained 10 bases not matched to a gene. The CDR3 consists of 19 residues. Per the germline V gene, CDR1 is LGHNA and CDR2 is YNFKEQ. This CDR3 is CASSHRGLAGGTGYNEQFF. CDR3 nucleotide sequence: TGTGCCAGCAGCCACCGGGGACTAGCGGGGGGAACGGGGTACAATGAGCAGTTCTTC.

This clonotype has a count of ten or more. The gene calls are TRBV27 and TRBJ2-7; TRBD1 might be the D (6 bases). Germline-derived CDR1 and CDR2 are MNHEY and SMNVEV (reference sequence). There are 14 residues in the CDR3. Trimming left V 5 bases short and J 2 bases short, with 13 bases between. The CDR3: CASSRSGAPYEQYF. CDR3 sequence (DNA): TGTGCCAGCAGTCGCTCAGGGGCCCCCTACGAGCAGTACTTC.

This clonotype was seen only a few times. The chain couples TRBV6-1 to TRBJ2-5; possibly TRBD1 for D (5 bases). Germline loops: CDR1 MNHNS, CDR2 SASEGT. V lost 5 bases and J lost 4, with 17 bases in between. This CDR3 is built from 15 residues. The CDR3 coding sequence is TGTGCCAGCAGTCCCCGACAGAGGATGTTAGAGACCCAGTACTTC. Its protein is CASSPRQRMLETQYF.

This clonotype was counted at least ten times. V and J are TRBV30 and TRBJ2-7, with 9 nucleotides matching TRBD2. Germline loops: CDR1 GTSNPN, CDR2 SVGIG (reference sequence). The trim removed 4 bases at V and 4 bases at J, leaving 2 bases unmatched. This CDR3 comprises 12 residues. The CDR3 DNA reads as TGTGCCTGGAATAGCGGGGGTTACGAGCAGTACTTC. Amino acids: CAWNSGGYEQYF. Looking up the rest from reference TRBV30 and TRBJ2-7 gives the full variable domain: SQTIHQWPATLVQPVGSPLSLECTVEGTSNPNLYWYRQAAGRGLQLLFYSVGIGQISSEVPQNLSASRPQDRQFILSSKKLLLSDSGFYLCAWNSGGYEQYFGPGTRLTVT.